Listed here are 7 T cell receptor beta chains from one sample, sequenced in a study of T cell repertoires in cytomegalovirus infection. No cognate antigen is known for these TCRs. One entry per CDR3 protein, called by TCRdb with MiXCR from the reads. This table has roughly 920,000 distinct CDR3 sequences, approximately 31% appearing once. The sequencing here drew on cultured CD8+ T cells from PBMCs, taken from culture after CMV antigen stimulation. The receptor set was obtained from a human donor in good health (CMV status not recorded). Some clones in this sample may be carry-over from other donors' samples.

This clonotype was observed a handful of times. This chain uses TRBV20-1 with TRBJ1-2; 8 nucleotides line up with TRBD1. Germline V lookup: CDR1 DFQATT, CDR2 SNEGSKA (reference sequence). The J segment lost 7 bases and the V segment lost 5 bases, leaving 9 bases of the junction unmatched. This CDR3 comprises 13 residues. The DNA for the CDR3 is TGCAGTGCTCTCGGACAGGGAAGGAGTGGCTACACCTTC. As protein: CSALGQGRSGYTF.

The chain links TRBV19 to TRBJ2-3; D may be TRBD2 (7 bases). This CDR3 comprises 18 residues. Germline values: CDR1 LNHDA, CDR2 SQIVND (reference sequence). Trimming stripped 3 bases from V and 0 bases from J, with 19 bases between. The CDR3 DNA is TGTGCCAGTAGTATCTCGGGGGGCTCCCGCTCTAGCACAGATACGCAGTATTTT. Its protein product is CASSISGGSRSSTDTQYF.

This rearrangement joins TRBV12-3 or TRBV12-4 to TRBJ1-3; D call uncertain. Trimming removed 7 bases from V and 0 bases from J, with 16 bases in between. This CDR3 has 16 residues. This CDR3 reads CASTETPVSSGNTIYF. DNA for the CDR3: TGTGCCAGCACCGAGACCCCGGTCAGCTCTGGAAACACCATATATTTT.

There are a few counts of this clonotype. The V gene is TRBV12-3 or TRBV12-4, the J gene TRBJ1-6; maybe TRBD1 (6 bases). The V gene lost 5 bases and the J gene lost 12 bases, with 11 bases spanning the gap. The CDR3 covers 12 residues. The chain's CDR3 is CASSLGGLPLHF. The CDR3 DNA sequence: TGTGCCAGCAGTCTAGGGGGGTTACCCCTCCACTTT.

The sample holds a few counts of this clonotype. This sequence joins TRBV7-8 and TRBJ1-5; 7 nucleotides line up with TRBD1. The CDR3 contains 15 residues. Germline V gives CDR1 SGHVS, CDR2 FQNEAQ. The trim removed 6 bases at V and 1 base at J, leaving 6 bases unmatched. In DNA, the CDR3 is TGTGCCAGCAGGTTGGCGGGACAGAGCAATCAGCCCCAGCATTTT. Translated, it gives CASRLAGQSNQPQHF.

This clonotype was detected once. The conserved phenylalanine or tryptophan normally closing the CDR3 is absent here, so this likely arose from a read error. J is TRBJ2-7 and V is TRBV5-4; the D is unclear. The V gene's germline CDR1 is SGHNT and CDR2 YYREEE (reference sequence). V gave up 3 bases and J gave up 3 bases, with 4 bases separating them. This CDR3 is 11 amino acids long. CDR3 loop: CASSSYYEQYY. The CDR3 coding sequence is TGTGCCAGCAGCTCCTACTACGAGCAGTACTAC.

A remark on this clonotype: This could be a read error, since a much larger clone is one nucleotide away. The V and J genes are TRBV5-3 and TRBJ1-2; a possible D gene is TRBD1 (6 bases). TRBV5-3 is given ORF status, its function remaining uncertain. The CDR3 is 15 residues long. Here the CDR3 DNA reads TGTGTCAGCATCGGGGGGGGCGCAGGGAACTATGGCTACACCTTC. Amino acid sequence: CVSIGGGAGNYGYTF.